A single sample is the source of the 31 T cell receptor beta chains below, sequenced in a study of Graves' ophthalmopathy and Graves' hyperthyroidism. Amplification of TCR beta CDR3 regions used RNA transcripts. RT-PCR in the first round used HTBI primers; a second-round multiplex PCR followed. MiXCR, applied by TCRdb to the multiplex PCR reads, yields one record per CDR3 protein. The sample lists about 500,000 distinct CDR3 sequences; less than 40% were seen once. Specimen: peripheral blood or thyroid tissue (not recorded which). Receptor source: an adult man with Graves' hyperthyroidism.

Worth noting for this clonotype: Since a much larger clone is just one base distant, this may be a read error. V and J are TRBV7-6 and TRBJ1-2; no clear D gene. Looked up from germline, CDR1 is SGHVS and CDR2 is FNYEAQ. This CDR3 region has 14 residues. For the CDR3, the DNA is TGTGCCGGCAGCTCCCTGAGGGAAAACTATGGCTACACCTTC. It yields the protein CAGSSLRENYGYTF.

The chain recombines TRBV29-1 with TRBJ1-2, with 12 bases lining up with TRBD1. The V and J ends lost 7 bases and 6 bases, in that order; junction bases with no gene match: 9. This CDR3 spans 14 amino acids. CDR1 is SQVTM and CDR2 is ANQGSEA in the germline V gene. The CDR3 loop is CSAGTGGALHGYTF. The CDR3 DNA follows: TGCAGCGCAGGGACAGGGGGCGCGTTGCATGGCTACACCTTC.

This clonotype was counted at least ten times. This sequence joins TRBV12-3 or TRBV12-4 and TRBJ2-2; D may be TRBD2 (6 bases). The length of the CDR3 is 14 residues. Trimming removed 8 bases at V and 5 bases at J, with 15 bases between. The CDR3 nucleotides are TGTGCCAGCGGAGGGCAGGGTTGGACCGGGGAGCTGTTTTTT. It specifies CASGGQGWTGELFF.

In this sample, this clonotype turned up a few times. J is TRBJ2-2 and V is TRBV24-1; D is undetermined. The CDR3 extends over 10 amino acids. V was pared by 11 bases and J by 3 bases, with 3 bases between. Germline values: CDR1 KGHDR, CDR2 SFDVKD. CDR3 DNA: TGTGCCATTCACACCGGGGAGCTGTTTTTT. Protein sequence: CAIHTGELFF.

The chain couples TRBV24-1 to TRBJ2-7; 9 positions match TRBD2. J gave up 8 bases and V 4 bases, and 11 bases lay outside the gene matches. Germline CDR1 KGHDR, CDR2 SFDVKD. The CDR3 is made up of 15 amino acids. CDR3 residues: CATSDSAGGLTKQYF. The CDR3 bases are TGTGCCACCAGTGACTCAGCGGGAGGCCTTACGAAGCAGTACTTC.

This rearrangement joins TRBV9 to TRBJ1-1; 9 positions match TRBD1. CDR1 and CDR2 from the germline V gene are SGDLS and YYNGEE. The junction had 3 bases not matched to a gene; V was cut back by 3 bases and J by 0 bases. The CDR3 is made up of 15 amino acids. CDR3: CASSEGQGLNTEAFF. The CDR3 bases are TGTGCCAGCAGCGAGGGACAGGGACTGAACACTGAAGCTTTCTTT.

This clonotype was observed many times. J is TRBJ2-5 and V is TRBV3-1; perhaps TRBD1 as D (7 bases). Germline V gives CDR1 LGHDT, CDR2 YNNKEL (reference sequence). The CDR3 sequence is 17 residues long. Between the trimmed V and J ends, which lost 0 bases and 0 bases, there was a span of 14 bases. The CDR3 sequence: CASSQEPRGQYQETQYF. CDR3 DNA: TGTGCCAGCAGCCAAGAACCGCGGGGACAGTACCAAGAGACCCAGTACTTC.

Here the CDR3 DNA reads TGCGCCAGCAGCCAAGAAGTACCAGGGACGGGGTCACCCCTCCACTTT. Protein product: CASSQEVPGTGSPLHF. The V and J genes are TRBV5-1 and TRBJ1-6; possible D gene TRBD1, 5 bases. The CDR3 is made up of 16 amino acids. Per the germline V gene, CDR1 is SGHRS and CDR2 is YFSETQ. Trimming removed 4 bases from V and 10 bases from J, with 21 bases in between.

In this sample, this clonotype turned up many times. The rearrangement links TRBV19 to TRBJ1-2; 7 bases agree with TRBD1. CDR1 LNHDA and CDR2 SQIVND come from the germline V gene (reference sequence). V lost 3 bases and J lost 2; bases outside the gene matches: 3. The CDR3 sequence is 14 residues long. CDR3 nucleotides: TGTGCCAGTAGTATGAGGGGACAGAACTATGGCTACACCTTC. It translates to CASSMRGQNYGYTF.

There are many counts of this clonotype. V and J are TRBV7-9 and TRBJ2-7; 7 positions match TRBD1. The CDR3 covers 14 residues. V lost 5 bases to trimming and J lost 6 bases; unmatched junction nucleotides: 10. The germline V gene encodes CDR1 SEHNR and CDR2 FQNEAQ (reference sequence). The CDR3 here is CASSRQGFRSEQYF. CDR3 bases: TGTGCCAGCAGCCGACAGGGATTCAGGTCCGAGCAGTACTTC.

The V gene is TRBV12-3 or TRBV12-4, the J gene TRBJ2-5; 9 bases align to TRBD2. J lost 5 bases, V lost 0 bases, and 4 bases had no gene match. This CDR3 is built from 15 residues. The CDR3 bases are TGTGCCAGCAGTTTAGCAGGACTAGCGACCGAGACCCAGTACTTC. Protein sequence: CASSLAGLATETQYF.

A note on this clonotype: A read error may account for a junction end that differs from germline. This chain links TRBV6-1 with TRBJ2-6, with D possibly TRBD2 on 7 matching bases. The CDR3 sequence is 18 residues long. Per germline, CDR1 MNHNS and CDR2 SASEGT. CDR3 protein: CAISEGGRYRSGANVLTF. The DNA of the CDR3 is TGTGCCATCAGTGAGGGGGGGAGATATCGGTCTGGGGCCAACGTCCTGACTTTC.

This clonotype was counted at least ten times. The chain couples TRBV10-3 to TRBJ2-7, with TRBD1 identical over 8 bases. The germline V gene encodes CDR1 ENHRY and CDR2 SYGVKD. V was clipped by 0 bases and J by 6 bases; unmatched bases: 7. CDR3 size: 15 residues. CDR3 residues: CAISESAGGRSEQYF. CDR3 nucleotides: TGTGCCATCAGTGAGTCGGCAGGGGGCCGGTCCGAGCAGTACTTC.

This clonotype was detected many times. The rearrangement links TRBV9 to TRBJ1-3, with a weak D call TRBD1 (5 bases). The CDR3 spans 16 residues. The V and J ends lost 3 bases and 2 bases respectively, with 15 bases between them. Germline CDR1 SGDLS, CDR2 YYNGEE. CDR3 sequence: CASSAVGRGTGNTIYF. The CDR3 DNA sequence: TGTGCCAGCAGCGCAGTCGGTCGGGGGACTGGAAACACCATATATTTT.

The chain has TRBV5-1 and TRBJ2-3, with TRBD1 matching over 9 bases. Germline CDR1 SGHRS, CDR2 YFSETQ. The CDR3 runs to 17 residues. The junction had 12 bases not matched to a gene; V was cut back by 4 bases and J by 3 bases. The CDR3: CASSGGSGTGRTDTQYF. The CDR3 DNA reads TGCGCCAGCAGCGGGGGGTCCGGGACAGGGCGTACAGATACGCAGTATTTT.

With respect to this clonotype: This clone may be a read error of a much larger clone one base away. The CDR3 DNA sequence: TGTGCCGGCAGCGTAGATGACAGGGGGAACACTGAAGCTTTCTTT. Residues: CAGSVDDRGNTEAFF. J is TRBJ1-1 and V is TRBV9; 8 bases are shared with TRBD1. This CDR3 is 15 amino acids long. Germline CDR1 SGDLS, CDR2 YYNGEE. Drawing the rest from reference TRBV9 and TRBJ1-1, the complete variable domain is DSGVTQTPKHLITATGQRVTLRCSPRSGDLSVYWYQQSLDQGLQFLIQYYNGEERAKGNILERFSAQQFPDLHSELNLSSLELGDSALYFCAGSVDDRGNTEAFFGQGTRLTVV.

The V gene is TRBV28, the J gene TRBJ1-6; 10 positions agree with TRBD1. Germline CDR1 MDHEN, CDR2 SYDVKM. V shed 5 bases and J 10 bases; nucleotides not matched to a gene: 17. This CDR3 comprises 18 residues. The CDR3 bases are TGTGCCAGCAGTCCCAGGACAGGGGGTAGTGTGGCACGATCACCCCTCCACTTT. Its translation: CASSPRTGGSVARSPLHF.

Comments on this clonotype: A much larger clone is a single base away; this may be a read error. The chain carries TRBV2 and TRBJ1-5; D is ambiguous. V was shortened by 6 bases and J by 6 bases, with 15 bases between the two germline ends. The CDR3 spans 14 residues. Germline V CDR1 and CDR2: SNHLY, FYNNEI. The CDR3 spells CASSPVHDGQPQHF. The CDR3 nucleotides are TGTGCCAGCAGCCCGGTTCACGACGGTCAGCCCCAGCATTTT.

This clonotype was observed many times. The CDR3 sequence is CASSQEAGQGRETQYF. CDR3 bases: TGCGCCAGCAGCCAAGAAGCCGGACAGGGAAGAGAGACCCAGTACTTC. The gene calls are TRBV4-1 and TRBJ2-5; TRBD1 aligns across 8 bases. Germline values: CDR1 MGHRA, CDR2 YSYEKL. With V trimmed by 0 bases and J by 4 bases, 7 bases remained unmatched. CDR3 length: 16 residues.

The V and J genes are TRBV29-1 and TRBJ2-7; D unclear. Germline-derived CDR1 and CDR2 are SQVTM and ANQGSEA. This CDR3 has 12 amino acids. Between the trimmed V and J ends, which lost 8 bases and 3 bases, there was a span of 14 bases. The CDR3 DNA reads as TGCAGCAGCTTGTTAAGGGACTACGAGCAGTACTTC. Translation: CSSLLRDYEQYF.

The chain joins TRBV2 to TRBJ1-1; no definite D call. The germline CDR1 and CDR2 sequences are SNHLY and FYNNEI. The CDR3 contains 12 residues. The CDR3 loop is CAREGGLAEAFF. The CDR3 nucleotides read TGTGCTAGAGAAGGAGGGCTCGCTGAAGCTTTCTTT. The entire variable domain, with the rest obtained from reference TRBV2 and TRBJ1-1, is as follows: EPEVTQTPSHQVTQMGQEVILRCVPISNHLYFYWYRQILGQKVEFLVSFYNNEISEKSEIFDDQFSVERPDGSNFTLKIRSTKLEDSAMYFCAREGGLAEAFFGQGTRLTVV.

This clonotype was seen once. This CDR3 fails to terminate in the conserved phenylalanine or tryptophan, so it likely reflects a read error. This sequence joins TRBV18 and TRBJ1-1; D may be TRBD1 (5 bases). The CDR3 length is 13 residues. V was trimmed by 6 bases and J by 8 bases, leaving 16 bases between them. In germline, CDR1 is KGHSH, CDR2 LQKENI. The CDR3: CASSNRGAGEAFL. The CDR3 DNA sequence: TGTGCCAGCTCGAACAGAGGGGCAGGGGAAGCTTTCCTT.

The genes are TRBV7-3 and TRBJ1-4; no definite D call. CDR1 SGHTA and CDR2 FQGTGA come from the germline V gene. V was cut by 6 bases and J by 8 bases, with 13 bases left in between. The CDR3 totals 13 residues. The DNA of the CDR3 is TGTGCCAGCAGTCCCTATGCCCGGGAAAAACTGTTTTTT. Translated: CASSPYAREKLFF.

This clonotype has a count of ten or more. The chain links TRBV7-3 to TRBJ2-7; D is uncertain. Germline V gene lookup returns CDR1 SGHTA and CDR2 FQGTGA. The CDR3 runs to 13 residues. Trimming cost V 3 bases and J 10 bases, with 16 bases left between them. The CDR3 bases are TGTGCCAGCAGCTTGCATCCAAGCCAGAAACAGTACTTC. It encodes CASSLHPSQKQYF.

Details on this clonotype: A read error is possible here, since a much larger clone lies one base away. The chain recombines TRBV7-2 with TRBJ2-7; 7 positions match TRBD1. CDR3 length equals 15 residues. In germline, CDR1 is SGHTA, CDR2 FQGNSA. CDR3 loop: CGSSSDDRVFDEQYF. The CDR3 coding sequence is TGTGGCAGCAGCTCAGACGACAGGGTTTTTGACGAGCAGTACTTC.

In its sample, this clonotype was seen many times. CDR3 amino acids: CSAAADRGLDGELFF. The DNA for the CDR3 is TGCAGTGCTGCCGCTGACAGGGGGCTTGACGGGGAGCTGTTTTTT. The chain links TRBV20-1 to TRBJ2-2; 10 nucleotides line up with TRBD1. Trimming took 5 bases from V and 7 from J; bases not matched to a gene: 10. Germline-derived CDR1 and CDR2 are DFQATT and SNEGSKA (reference sequence). The CDR3 runs to 15 residues.

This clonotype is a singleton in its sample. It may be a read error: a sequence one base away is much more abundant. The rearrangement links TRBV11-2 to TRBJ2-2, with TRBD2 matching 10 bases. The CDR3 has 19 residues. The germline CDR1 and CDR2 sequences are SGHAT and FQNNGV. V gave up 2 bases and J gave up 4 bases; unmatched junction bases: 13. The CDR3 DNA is TGTGCCAGCAGCTTACGAAGGCCGGGACTAGCGATAAGCACCGGGGAGCTGTTTTTT. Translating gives CASSLRRPGLAISTGELFF.

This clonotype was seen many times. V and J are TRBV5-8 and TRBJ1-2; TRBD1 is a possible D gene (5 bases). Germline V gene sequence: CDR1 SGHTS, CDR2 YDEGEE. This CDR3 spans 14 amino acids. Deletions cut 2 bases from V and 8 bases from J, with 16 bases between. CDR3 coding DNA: TGTGCCAGCAGCTTCAGTCAGGGTTCGGGAGGCTACACCTTC. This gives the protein CASSFSQGSGGYTF.

CDR3 protein: CASSPLGGKTNYGYTF. CDR3 sequence (DNA): TGTGCCAGCAGCCCCCTGGGGGGGAAGACTAACTATGGCTACACCTTC. The chain employs TRBV7-3 and TRBJ1-2; TRBD1 might be the D (5 bases). The CDR3 totals 16 residues. In germline, CDR1 is SGHTA, CDR2 FQGTGA. With 5 bases removed from V and 0 bases from J, the gap between germline ends came to 16 bases.

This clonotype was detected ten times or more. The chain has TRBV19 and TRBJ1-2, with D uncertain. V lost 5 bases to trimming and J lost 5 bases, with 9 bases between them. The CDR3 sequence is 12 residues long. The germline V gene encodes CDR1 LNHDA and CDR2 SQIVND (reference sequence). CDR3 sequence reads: CASSEYRYGYTF. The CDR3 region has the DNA TGTGCCAGTAGTGAGTACAGATATGGCTACACCTTC.

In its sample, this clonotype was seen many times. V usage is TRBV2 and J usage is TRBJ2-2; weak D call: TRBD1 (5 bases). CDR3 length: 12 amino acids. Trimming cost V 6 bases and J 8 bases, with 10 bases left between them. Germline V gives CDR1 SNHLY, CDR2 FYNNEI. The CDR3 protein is CASRPGAGELFF. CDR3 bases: TGTGCCAGCAGGCCTGGGGCAGGGGAGCTGTTTTTT.